The rows below give T cell receptor beta chains drawn from one sample of a study of blood T cell repertoires in COVID-19. The repertoire was sequenced with immunoSEQ multiplex PCR; TCRdb's copy has only in-frame clones and lacks some. The repertoire consists of 150,000 or so clones, with roughly 88% occurring once and the leading ten covering 10%. Sequencing was performed on peripheral blood. These receptor sequences come from a man aged 45 to 65 with acute or convalescent COVID-19. The conserved cysteine and the conserved F or W are not part of the CDR3 here. Fields, in order: J gene, V gene, clone size, CDR3 protein. Rows may omit the clone size; those that give it use once, few, many or a size class.

j_call: TRBJ2-2
v_call: TRBV10-1
clone_size: -
cdr3_aa: ASTQDRNTGELF

j_call: TRBJ1-2
v_call: TRBV18
clone_size: -
cdr3_aa: ASSPSHGLYGYT

j_call: TRBJ1-4
v_call: TRBV6-1
clone_size: -
cdr3_aa: ASSDGGTTNEKLF

j_call: TRBJ1-2
v_call: TRBV4-1
clone_size: -
cdr3_aa: ASSQGGSYGYT

j_call: TRBJ1-1
v_call: TRBV5-1
clone_size: -
cdr3_aa: ASSLAAGGDTEAF

j_call: TRBJ1-2
v_call: TRBV6-5
clone_size: -
cdr3_aa: ASSSPGYYGYT

j_call: TRBJ2-2
v_call: TRBV7-2
clone_size: -
cdr3_aa: ASSPNGGTVAGELF

j_call: TRBJ1-3
v_call: TRBV4-1
clone_size: -
cdr3_aa: ASSRISTASGNTIY

j_call: TRBJ2-2
v_call: TRBV11-2
clone_size: -
cdr3_aa: ASSLPPAARGELF

j_call: TRBJ1-2
v_call: TRBV24-1
clone_size: -
cdr3_aa: ATSDRNRGGYT

j_call: TRBJ1-1
v_call: TRBV5-1
clone_size: -
cdr3_aa: ASSLQWVNTEAF

j_call: TRBJ2-1
v_call: TRBV27
clone_size: once
cdr3_aa: ASSLGGGRYNEQF

j_call: TRBJ2-7
v_call: TRBV5-6
clone_size: -
cdr3_aa: ASSWGLEGGEQY

j_call: TRBJ1-6
v_call: TRBV27
clone_size: -
cdr3_aa: ASSSYPTGTNNSPLH

j_call: TRBJ1-6
v_call: TRBV7-2
clone_size: few
cdr3_aa: ASSFSTGNSPLH

j_call: TRBJ1-3
v_call: TRBV6-5
clone_size: -
cdr3_aa: ASSAVYSGNTIY

j_call: TRBJ2-1
v_call: TRBV7-2
clone_size: -
cdr3_aa: ASRLMGQAAYQEQF

j_call: TRBJ2-7
v_call: TRBV29-1
clone_size: -
cdr3_aa: SVEYSGKRDEQY

j_call: TRBJ2-5
v_call: TRBV5-1
clone_size: -
cdr3_aa: ASSLMGAQETQY

j_call: TRBJ2-7
v_call: TRBV11-1
clone_size: -
cdr3_aa: ASSLGTASYEQY

j_call: TRBJ1-5
v_call: TRBV18
clone_size: -
cdr3_aa: ASSQETGGYQPQH

j_call: TRBJ1-4
v_call: TRBV5-1
clone_size: once
cdr3_aa: ASSLQGALGEKLF

j_call: TRBJ1-2
v_call: TRBV5-6
clone_size: -
cdr3_aa: ASSLYRGDRRYT

j_call: TRBJ1-3
v_call: TRBV3-1/TRBV3-2
clone_size: once
cdr3_aa: ASSQASGNTIY

j_call: TRBJ1-3
v_call: TRBV5-4
clone_size: once
cdr3_aa: ASRPVSGNTIY

j_call: TRBJ2-3
v_call: TRBV5-1
clone_size: -
cdr3_aa: ASSSVGQGRDTQY

j_call: TRBJ2-3
v_call: TRBV4-2
clone_size: -
cdr3_aa: ASSQDGGGTSTDTQY

j_call: TRBJ1-2
v_call: TRBV7-2
clone_size: -
cdr3_aa: ASSILTGGIGYT

j_call: TRBJ1-6
v_call: TRBV19
clone_size: -
cdr3_aa: ASSIDLSSYNSPLH

j_call: TRBJ2-7
v_call: TRBV28
clone_size: -
cdr3_aa: ATFSFIGNEQY

j_call: TRBJ1-4
v_call: TRBV2
clone_size: -
cdr3_aa: ASRQTGFVNEKLF

j_call: TRBJ2-3
v_call: TRBV6-5
clone_size: -
cdr3_aa: ASSWDRGTDTQY

j_call: TRBJ1-2
v_call: TRBV6-5
clone_size: -
cdr3_aa: ASSFRQGRGYT

j_call: TRBJ1-2
v_call: TRBV12-3/TRBV12-4
clone_size: -
cdr3_aa: ASRSDKSGYT

j_call: TRBJ2-7
v_call: TRBV7-9
clone_size: -
cdr3_aa: ASSLDEVKQY

j_call: TRBJ2-2
v_call: TRBV10-1
clone_size: few
cdr3_aa: ASSQGVGTGELF

j_call: TRBJ1-1
v_call: TRBV2
clone_size: -
cdr3_aa: ASEKQGAFFGTEAF

j_call: TRBJ1-1
v_call: TRBV11-2
clone_size: -
cdr3_aa: ASSQERVGIAF